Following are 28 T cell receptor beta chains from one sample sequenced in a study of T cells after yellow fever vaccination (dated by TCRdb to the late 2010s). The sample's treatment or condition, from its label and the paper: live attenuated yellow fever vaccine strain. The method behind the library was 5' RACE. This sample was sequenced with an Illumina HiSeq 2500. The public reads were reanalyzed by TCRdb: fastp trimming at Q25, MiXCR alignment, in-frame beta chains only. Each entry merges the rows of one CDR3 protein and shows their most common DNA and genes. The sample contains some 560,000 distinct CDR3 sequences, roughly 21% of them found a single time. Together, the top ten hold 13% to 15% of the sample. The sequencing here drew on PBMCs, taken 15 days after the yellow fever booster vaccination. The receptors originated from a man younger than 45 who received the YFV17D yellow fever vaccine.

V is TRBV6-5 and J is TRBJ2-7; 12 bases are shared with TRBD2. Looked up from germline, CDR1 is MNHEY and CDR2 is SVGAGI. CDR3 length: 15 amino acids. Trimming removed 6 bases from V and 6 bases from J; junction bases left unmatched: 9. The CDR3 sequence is CASRDSSGRASEQYF. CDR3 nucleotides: TGTGCCAGCAGGGACTCTAGCGGGAGGGCCTCCGAGCAGTACTTC.

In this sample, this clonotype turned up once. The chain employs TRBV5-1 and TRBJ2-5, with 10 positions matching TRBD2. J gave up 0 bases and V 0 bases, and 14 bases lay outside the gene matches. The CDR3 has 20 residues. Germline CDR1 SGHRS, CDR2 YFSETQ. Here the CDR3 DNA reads TGCGCCAGCAGCTTGGAGGGGAGAAGCGGGAGGGCCATATACCAAGAGACCCAGTACTTC. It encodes CASSLEGRSGRAIYQETQYF.

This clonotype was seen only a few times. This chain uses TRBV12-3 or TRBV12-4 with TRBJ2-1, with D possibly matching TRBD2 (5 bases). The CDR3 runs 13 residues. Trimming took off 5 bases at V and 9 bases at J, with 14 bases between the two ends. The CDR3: CASSPGLVAEQFF. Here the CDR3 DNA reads TGTGCCAGCAGTCCTGGACTCGTGGCTGAGCAGTTCTTC.

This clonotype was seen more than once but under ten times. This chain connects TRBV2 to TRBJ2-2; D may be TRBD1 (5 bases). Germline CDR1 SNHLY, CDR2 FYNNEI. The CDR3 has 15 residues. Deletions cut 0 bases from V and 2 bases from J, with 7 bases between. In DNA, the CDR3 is TGTGCCAGCAGTGAAGCGCAGGGAAACACCGGGGAGCTGTTTTTT. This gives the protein CASSEAQGNTGELFF.

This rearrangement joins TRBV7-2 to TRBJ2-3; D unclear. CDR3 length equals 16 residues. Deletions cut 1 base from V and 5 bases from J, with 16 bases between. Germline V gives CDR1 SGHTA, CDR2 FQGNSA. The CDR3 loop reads CASSLGLVGAQDTQYF. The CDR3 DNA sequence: TGTGCCAGCAGCTTAGGTTTGGTCGGAGCGCAAGATACGCAGTATTTT. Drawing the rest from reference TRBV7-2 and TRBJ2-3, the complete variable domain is GAGVSQSPSNKVTEKGKDVELRCDPISGHTALYWYRQSLGQGLEFLIYFQGNSAPDKSGLPSDRFSAERTGGSVSTLTIQRTQQEDSAVYLCASSLGLVGAQDTQYFGPGTRLTVL.

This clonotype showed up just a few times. The CDR3 coding sequence is TGCAGTGCGAAAAGGGGCTCTTTTAACACCGGGGAGCTGTTTTTT. This codes for CSAKRGSFNTGELFF. This chain links TRBV20-1 with TRBJ2-2, with D possibly matching TRBD1 (5 bases). Germline values: CDR1 DFQATT, CDR2 SNEGSKA (reference sequence). This CDR3 is built from 15 residues. V lost 6 bases to trimming and J lost 2 bases, with 16 bases between them.

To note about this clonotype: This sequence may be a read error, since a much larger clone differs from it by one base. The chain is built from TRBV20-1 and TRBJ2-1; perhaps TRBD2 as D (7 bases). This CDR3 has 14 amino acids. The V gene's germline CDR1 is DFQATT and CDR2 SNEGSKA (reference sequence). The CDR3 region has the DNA TGCAGTGCTAGTCGGCCGGGGGGCCTCAATGAGCTGTTCTTC. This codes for CSASRPGGLNELFF.

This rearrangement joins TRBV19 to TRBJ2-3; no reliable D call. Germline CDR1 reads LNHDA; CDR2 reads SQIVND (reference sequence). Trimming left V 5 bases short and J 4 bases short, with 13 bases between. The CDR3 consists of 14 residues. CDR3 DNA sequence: TGTGCCAGTAGTCGTGCCCCCCGGGCAGATACGCAGTATTTT. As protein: CASSRAPRADTQYF.

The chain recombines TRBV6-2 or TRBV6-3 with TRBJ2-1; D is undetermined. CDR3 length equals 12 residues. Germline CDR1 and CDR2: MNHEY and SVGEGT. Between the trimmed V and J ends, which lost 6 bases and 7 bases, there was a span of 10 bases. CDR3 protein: CASRRMGNEQFF. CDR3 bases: TGTGCCAGCAGAAGAATGGGGAATGAGCAGTTCTTC.

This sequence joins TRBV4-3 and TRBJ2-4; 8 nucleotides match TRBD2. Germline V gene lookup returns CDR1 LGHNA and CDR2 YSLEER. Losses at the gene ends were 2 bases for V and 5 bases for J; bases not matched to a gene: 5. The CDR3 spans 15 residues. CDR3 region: CASSQRGLGENIQYF. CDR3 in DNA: TGCGCCAGCAGCCAACGGGGACTAGGAGAAAACATTCAGTACTTC.

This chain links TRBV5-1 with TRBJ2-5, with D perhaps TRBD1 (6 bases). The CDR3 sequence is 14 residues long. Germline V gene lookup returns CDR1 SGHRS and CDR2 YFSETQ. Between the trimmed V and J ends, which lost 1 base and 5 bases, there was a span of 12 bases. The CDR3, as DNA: TGCGCCAGCAGCTTGTCGCCAGGGGAGGAGACCCAGTACTTC. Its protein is CASSLSPGEETQYF.

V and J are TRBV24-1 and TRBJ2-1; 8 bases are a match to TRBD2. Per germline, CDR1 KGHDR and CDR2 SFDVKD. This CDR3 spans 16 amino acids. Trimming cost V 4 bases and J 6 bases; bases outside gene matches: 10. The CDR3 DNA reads TGTGCCACCAGTGACTCCCCGGGAGGGCCGTTCAATGAGCAGTTCTTC. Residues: CATSDSPGGPFNEQFF.

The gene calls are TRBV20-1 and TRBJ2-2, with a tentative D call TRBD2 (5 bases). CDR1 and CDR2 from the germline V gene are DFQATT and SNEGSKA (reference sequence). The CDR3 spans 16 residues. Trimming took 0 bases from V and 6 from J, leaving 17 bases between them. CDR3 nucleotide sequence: TGCAGTGCTAGAGATTCGGGGAGAGGAACCCCCGGGGAGCTGTTTTTT. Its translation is CSARDSGRGTPGELFF.

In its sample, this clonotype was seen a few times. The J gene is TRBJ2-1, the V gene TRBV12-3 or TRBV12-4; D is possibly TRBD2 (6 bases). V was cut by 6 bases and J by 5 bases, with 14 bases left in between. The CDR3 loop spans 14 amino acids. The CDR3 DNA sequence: TGTGCCAGCAGAACGGTCGGGGGAGACAATGAGCAGTTCTTC. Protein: CASRTVGGDNEQFF.

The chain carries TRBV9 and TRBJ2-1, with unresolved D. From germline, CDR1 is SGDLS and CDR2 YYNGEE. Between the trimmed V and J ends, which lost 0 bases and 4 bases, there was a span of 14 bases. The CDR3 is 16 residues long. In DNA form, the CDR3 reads TGTGCCAGCAGCGTAGAAGGGCGGTGGGCGTACAATGAGCAGTTCTTC. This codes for CASSVEGRWAYNEQFF. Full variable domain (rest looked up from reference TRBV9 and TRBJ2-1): DSGVTQTPKHLITATGQRVTLRCSPRSGDLSVYWYQQSLDQGLQFLIQYYNGEERAKGNILERFSAQQFPDLHSELNLSSLELGDSALYFCASSVEGRWAYNEQFFGPGTRLTVL.

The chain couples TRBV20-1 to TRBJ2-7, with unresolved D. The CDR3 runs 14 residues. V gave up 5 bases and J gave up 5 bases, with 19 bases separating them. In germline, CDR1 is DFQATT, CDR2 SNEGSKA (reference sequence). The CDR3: CSASGLNNFDEQYF. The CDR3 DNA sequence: TGCAGTGCTTCGGGCCTCAATAATTTCGACGAGCAGTACTTC.

CDR3 in DNA: TGTGCCAGCAGTTTCGGTAGGGAGGCCGGGGAGCTGTTTTTT. It encodes CASSFGREAGELFF. V usage is TRBV27 and J usage is TRBJ2-2, with D possibly TRBD2 on 6 matching bases. The ends were cut back, 3 bases at V and 6 bases at J, with 11 bases in the middle. The germline V gene has CDR1 MNHEY and CDR2 SMNVEV (reference sequence). The CDR3 has 14 residues.

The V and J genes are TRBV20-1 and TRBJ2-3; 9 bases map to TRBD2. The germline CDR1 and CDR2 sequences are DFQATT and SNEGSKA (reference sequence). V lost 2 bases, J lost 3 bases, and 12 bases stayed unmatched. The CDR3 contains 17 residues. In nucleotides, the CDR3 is TGCAGTGCTAGAATAGCGGGAGCCCCCTTGGGGACAGATACGCAGTATTTT. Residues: CSARIAGAPLGTDTQYF.

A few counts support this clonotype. The CDR3 nucleotides are TGTGCCAGCAGTCACACTAGCGAACAAGAGACCCAGTACTTC. Its protein is CASSHTSEQETQYF. This chain links TRBV6-5 with TRBJ2-5; TRBD2 matches at 7 bases. From germline, CDR1 is MNHEY and CDR2 SVGAGI. This CDR3 is 14 amino acids long. Trimming took 5 bases from V and 2 from J; bases not matched to a gene: 5.

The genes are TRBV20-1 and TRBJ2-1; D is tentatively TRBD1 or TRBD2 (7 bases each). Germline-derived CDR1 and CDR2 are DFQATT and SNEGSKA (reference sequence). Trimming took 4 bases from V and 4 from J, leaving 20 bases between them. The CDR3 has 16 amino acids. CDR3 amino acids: CSATEGAGVNYNEQFF. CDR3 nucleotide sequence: TGCAGTGCTACCGAGGGGGCGGGAGTGAATTACAATGAGCAGTTCTTC.

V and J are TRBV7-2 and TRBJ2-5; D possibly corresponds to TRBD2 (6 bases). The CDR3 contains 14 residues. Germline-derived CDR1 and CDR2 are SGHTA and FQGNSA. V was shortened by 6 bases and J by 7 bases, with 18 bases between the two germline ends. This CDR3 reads CASSIGGAVGTQYF. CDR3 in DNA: TGTGCCAGCAGTATCGGGGGAGCGGTTGGGACCCAGTACTTC. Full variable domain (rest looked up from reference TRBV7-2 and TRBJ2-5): GAGVSQSPSNKVTEKGKDVELRCDPISGHTALYWYRQSLGQGLEFLIYFQGNSAPDKSGLPSDRFSAERTGGSVSTLTIQRTQQEDSAVYLCASSIGGAVGTQYFGPGTRLLVL.

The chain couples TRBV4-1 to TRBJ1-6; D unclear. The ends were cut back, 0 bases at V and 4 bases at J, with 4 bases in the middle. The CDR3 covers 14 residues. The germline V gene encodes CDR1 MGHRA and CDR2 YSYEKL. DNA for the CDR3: TGCGCCAGCAGCCAAGATTTTTATAATTCACCCCTCCACTTT. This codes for CASSQDFYNSPLHF.

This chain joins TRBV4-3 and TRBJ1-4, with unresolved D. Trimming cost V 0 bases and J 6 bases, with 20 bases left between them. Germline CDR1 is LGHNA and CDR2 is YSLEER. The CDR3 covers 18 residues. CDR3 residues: CASSQDGLFGRQDEKLFF. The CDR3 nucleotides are TGCGCCAGCAGCCAAGACGGCCTTTTTGGCCGACAAGATGAAAAACTGTTTTTT.

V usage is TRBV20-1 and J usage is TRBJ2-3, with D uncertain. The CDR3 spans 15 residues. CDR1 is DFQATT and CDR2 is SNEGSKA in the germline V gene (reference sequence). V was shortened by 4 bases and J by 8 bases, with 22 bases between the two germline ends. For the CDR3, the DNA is TGCAGTGCTAAGACGTGGTCAATGGTCCAGTTTACGCAGTATTTT. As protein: CSAKTWSMVQFTQYF.

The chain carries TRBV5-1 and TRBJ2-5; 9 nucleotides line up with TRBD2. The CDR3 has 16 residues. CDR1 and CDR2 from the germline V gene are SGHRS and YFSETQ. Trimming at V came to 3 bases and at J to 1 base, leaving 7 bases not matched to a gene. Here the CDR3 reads CASSWGAGGIQETQYF. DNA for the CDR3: TGCGCCAGCAGCTGGGGAGCGGGAGGAATCCAAGAGACCCAGTACTTC.

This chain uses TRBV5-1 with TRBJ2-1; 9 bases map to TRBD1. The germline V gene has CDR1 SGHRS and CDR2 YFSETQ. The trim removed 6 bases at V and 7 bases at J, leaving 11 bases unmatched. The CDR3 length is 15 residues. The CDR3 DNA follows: TGCGCCAGCAACGTAGACAGGGGGTTTACGAATGAGCAGTTCTTC. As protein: CASNVDRGFTNEQFF.

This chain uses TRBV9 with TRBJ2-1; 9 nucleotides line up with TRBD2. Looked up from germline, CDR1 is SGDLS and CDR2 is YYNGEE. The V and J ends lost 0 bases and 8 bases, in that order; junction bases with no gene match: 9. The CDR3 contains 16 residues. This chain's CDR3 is CASSVVSSGIGDEQFF. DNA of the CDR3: TGTGCCAGCAGCGTAGTATCTAGCGGGATAGGGGATGAGCAGTTCTTC.

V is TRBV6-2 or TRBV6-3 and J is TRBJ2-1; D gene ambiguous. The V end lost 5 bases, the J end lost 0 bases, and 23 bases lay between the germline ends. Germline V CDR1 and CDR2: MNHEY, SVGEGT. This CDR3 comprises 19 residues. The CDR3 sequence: CASSQNPLDTFSSYNEQFF. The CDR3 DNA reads TGTGCCAGCAGTCAAAATCCCCTCGACACCTTTTCCTCCTACAATGAGCAGTTCTTC.